This T cell receptor beta chain was captured in a study of blood T cell repertoires in COVID-19. Study background: The study drew acute and convalescent COVID-19 samples from the United States, Italy and Spain. PBMCs, B-cell-depleted T cells, or T cells provided the cDNA or gDNA that made up the material.

The CDR3 loop spans 16 amino acids. V lost 5 bases to trimming and J lost 2 bases; unmatched junction nucleotides: 7. The germline CDR1 and CDR2 sequences are SGHAT and FQNNGV. Using immunoSEQ multiplex PCR, the repertoire was profiled, and TCRdb retains in-frame clones only, with some absent. The sample records 200,000 to 250,000 clones, approximately 88% being singletons. This clone was detected only once. Sequenced material: PBMCs or T cells enriched from blood (not recorded which). This receptor was obtained from a woman aged 30 to 39 who had been exposed to COVID-19. The chain links TRBV11-2 to TRBJ2-3; 10 bases match TRBD2. The CDR3 spells CASSQPSGSVTDTQYF. The DNA for the CDR3 is TGTGCCAGCAGCCAACCTAGCGGGAGTGTCACAGATACGCAGTATTTT. The full variable domain, with the rest looked up from reference TRBV11-2 and TRBJ2-3, is EAGVAQSPRYKIIEKRQSVAFWCNPISGHATLYWYQQILGQGPKLLIQFQNNGVVDDSQLPKDRFSAERLKGVDSTLKIQPAKLEDSAVYLCASSQPSGSVTDTQYFGPGTRLTVL.